The following is a T cell receptor (beta chain) sequence with its context. The antigen is undetermined. The data were taken from a study of blood T cells in healthy people across ages. Points from the study as a whole: CMV status of donors was not determined, possibly confounding expanded clonotype changes.

PCR was performed a second time for about 6 to 11 cycles using a sample-barcoded 5' primer and a J-beta primer mix. All samples gave at least 2.5 million CDR3-containing paired-end reads. TCRdb reprocessed the 5' RACE reads via MiXCR and lists one record per CDR3 protein. Here the sample spans 1.4 million to 1.5 million distinct CDR3 sequences, 42% being singletons. Germline lookup yields CDR1 ENHRY and CDR2 SYGVKD. J gave up 6 bases and V 10 bases, and 5 bases lay outside the gene matches. The CDR3 totals 14 residues. The V gene is TRBV10-3, the J gene TRBJ2-1; 14 bases match TRBD2. The clonotype was recovered from a woman aged 18-29 years in good health. Sequenced: blood. In DNA form, the CDR3 reads TGTGCCAGCAAAGGACTAGCGGGAGGCAATGAGCAGTTCTTC. Translated, it gives CASKGLAGGNEQFF.